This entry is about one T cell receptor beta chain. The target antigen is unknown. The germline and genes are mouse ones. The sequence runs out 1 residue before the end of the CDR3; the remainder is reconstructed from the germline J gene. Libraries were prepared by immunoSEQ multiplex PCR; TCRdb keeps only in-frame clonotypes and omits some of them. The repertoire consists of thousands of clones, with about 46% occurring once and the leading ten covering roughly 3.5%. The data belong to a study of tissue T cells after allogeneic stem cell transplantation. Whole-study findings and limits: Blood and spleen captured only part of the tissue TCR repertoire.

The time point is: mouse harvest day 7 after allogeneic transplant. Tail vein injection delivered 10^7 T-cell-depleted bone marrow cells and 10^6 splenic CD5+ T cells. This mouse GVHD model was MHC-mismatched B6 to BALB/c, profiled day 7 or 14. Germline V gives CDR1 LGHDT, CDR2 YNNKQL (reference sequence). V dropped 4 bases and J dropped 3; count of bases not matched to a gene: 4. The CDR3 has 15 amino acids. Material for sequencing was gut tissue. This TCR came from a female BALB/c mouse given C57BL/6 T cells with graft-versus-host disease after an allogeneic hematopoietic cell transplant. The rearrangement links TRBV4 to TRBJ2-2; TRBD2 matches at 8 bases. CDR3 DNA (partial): TGTGCCAGCAGCTTTGGGGGGGGATACACCGGGCAGCTCTAC. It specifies CASSFGGGYTGQLY. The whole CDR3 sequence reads CASSFGGGYTGQLYF. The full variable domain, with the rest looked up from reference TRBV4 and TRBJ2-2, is ETAVFQTPNYHVTQVGNEVSFNCKQTLGHDTMYWYKQDSKKLLKIMFSYNNKQLIVNETVPRRFSPQSSDKAHLNLRIKSVEPEDSAVYLCASSFGGGYTGQLYFGEGSKLTVL.